This T cell receptor beta chain was sequenced in a study of cytomegalovirus exposure and HLA in healthy donors. Notes on the study in general: In a later analysis, at a false discovery rate of 0.05, 15,000 to 20,000 TCR beta sequences matched HLA alleles. Some public TCRs appeared in many individuals, while most sequences were rare. Most of the CMV-associated TCR beta chains (in a later analysis) appeared to be HLA-restricted.

The length of the CDR3 is 15 residues. J gave up 7 bases and V 4 bases, and 7 bases lay outside the gene matches. In germline, CDR1 is LNHNV, CDR2 YYDKDF (reference sequence). In its sample, this clone was seen once. Its cognate antigen is unknown. The PCR used 60 Vbeta and 13 Jbeta primers. Clones were read by immunoSEQ multiplex PCR, and TCRdb kept only the in-frame ones, dropping some. Among 140,000 or so clones listed, 76% were seen once. V and J are TRBV15 and TRBJ1-4, with 9 bases that match TRBD1. Sequenced sample: PBMCs. The origin of this receptor is a middle-aged woman in good health and CMV-seronegative. DNA of the CDR3: TGTGCCACCAGCATCAGGACAGGGGATCTTGAAAAACTGTTTTTT. Protein: CATSIRTGDLEKLFF. The complete variable domain, with remaining parts taken from reference TRBV15 and TRBJ1-4, reads DAMVIQNPRYQVTQFGKPVTLSCSQTLNHNVMYWYQQKSSQAPKLLFHYYDKDFNNEADTPDNFQSRRPNTSFCFLDIRSPGLGDTAMYLCATSIRTGDLEKLFFGSGTQLSVL.